This T cell receptor beta chain derives from a study of T cell responses to AZD1222 COVID-19 vaccine. At the level of the study: The study pooled second doses at about 4 or about 12 weeks.

Notes on this clone: The target antigen is unknown.

Germline CDR1 reads SGHRS; CDR2 reads YFSETQ. V dropped 3 bases and J dropped 3 bases, with 18 bases sitting between them. The CDR3 sequence is 16 residues long. Study-level findings and limits: Donor demographics were predominantly white British with a female majority; clonal diversity may be underestimated. Repertoire sampling occurred only after the peak T cell response.

Produced via immunoSEQ multiplex PCR; TCRdb's table is partial and in-frame only. The profile shows 95,000 to 150,000 clones, approximately 92% of them singletons. This chain joins TRBV5-1 and TRBJ1-2; possible D gene TRBD1, 5 bases. The source is an adult in good health. The input for sequencing was peripheral blood, taken on day 0 of AZD1222 vaccination. The DNA for the CDR3 is TGCGCCAGCAGCTCGAAAGGGACCGACGGGGACTATGGCTACACCTTC. Protein product: CASSSKGTDGDYGYTF.